This T cell receptor beta chain was sequenced in a study of chemoradiotherapy in HPV16-positive cancers. In the study overall: Candidate HPV-specific clones and shared TCR motifs came from a couple of HPV16-positive patients.

Data came from immunoSEQ multiplex PCR; TCRdb stores just in-frame clones and leaves some out. The data show under 15,000 clones, with approximately 75% seen just once and around 1.3% held by the top ten. This TCR came from a human donor with HPV-associated anogenital cancer. This sample was taken from a patient who underwent chemoradiotherapy.

The DNA of the CDR3 is TGTGCCTGGACATCTTCCGGGCCAGAAGCTTTCTTT. Protein: CAWTSSGPEAFF. The V gene is TRBV30, the J gene TRBJ1-1; no firm D call. Trimming stripped 4 bases from V and 8 bases from J, with 14 bases between. CDR3 length: 12 residues. Germline V gene sequence: CDR1 GTSNPN, CDR2 SVGIG (reference sequence).